This T cell receptor beta chain emerged from a study of T cell responses to AZD1222 COVID-19 vaccine. Sequencing was performed with immunoSEQ multiplex PCR; in TCRdb, only in-frame clones are kept and a portion is missing. The repertoire consists of about 82,000 clones, with about nine tenths occurring once and the leading ten covering around 18%. Pooled samples include second doses given at about 4 or 12 weeks. The CDR3 is made up of 14 amino acids. CDR1 is LNHNV and CDR2 is YYDKDF in the germline V gene (reference sequence). V trimming: 4 bases; J trimming: 0 bases; junction bases outside the gene matches: 1. Whole-study findings and limits: In a largely white British group with more females than males, clonal diversity was possibly underestimated. At 160-218 and 743-854, vaccine-associated CD4 TCRs were dominant, and they spanned spike. Nearly half of the spike-specific TCRs reportedly recognize variant regions that carry no mutations.

Worth noting for this clone: The antigen remains undetermined.

V and J are TRBV15 and TRBJ2-7; 9 bases align to TRBD2. The sample consisted of peripheral blood, taken 28 days after the second AZD1222 dose. This clonotype originated in an adult who received the AZD1222 COVID-19 vaccine. DNA for the CDR3: TGTGCCACCAGCACTAGCGGGGCCTCCTACGAGCAGTACTTC. The encoded protein is CATSTSGASYEQYF.